Sequencing of this T cell receptor (beta chain) was carried out in a study of blood T cell repertoires in COVID-19. At the level of the study: The analysed material was cDNA or gDNA that came from T cells, B-cell-depleted T cells, or PBMCs.

Germline assignment: CDR1 GTSNPN and CDR2 SVGIG (reference sequence). The CDR3 runs 14 residues. V lost 0 bases and J lost 7; bases outside the gene matches: 4. The table came from immunoSEQ multiplex PCR; TCRdb's copy has only in-frame clones and leaves some out. Of 200,000 to 250,000 clones in the sample, 82% are singletons; the top ten hold approximately 4%. Sequences were obtained from peripheral blood. The gene calls are TRBV30 and TRBJ1-5; 9 bases fit TRBD1. This receptor was taken from a woman of 80 years or more with acute or convalescent COVID-19. The CDR3 sequence: CAWSVTGGDQPQHF. CDR3 DNA sequence: TGTGCCTGGAGTGTAACAGGGGGCGACCAGCCCCAGCATTTT.